One and the same sample provided the 22 T cell receptor beta chains below, sequenced in a study of blood T cell repertoires in COVID-19. TCRdb's table, derived via immunoSEQ multiplex PCR, lists solely in-frame clones and lacks some. The table shows about 220,000 clones, with under 90% occurring only once. Material: peripheral blood. The source is a woman over 75 with acute or convalescent COVID-19.

CDR3 nucleotide sequence: TGTGCCAGTAGTATTAGCCGGGCAGGGGGTTATTCACCCCTCCACTTT. This sequence encodes CASSISRAGGYSPLHF. The chain is built from TRBV19 and TRBJ1-6; 7 bases fit TRBD1. Germline V gene lookup returns CDR1 LNHDA and CDR2 SQIVND (reference sequence). The CDR3 covers 16 residues. The J segment lost 8 bases and the V segment lost 3 bases, leaving 10 bases of the junction unmatched.

The chain has TRBV6-1 and TRBJ1-6; TRBD1 is a possible D gene (6 bases). Germline values: CDR1 MNHNS, CDR2 SASEGT. The CDR3 contains 13 residues. Between the trimmed V and J ends, which lost 3 bases and 7 bases, there was a span of 7 bases. The CDR3 sequence is CASSEGTNSPLHF. The CDR3 DNA reads as TGTGCCAGCAGTGAGGGGACAAATTCACCCCTCCACTTT.

A single count supports this clone. The chain employs TRBV10-3 and TRBJ1-6; 11 bases align to TRBD1. The V segment lost 3 bases and the J segment 3 bases; nucleotides outside the gene matches: 1. This CDR3 spans 16 amino acids. The germline V gene has CDR1 ENHRY and CDR2 SYGVKD. Written as DNA, the CDR3 is TGTGCCATCAGTGAAGGGACAGGGGGCTATAATTCACCCCTCCACTTT. This sequence encodes CAISEGTGGYNSPLHF.

V gene TRBV20-1 combines with J gene TRBJ1-1; a weak D match, TRBD1 (6 bases). Germline V gene lookup returns CDR1 DFQATT and CDR2 SNEGSKA (reference sequence). Trimming shortened V by 3 bases and J by 1 base, and 9 bases separated the two germline ends. The CDR3 runs to 13 residues. The DNA of the CDR3 is TGCAGTGCTAGTCGGACAGCGAACACTGAAGCTTTCTTT. It specifies CSASRTANTEAFF.

The chain is built from TRBV9 and TRBJ1-1, with 7 bases identical to TRBD1. Germline values: CDR1 SGDLS, CDR2 YYNGEE. The CDR3 runs to 15 residues. V lost 0 bases, J lost 5 bases, and 7 bases stayed unmatched. In DNA form, the CDR3 reads TGTGCCAGCAGCGTAGCCCCAGGGGGGATAACTGAAGCTTTCTTT. It translates to CASSVAPGGITEAFF.

The rearrangement joins TRBV6-5 to TRBJ1-1, with 12 bases fitting TRBD1. Germline V CDR1 and CDR2: MNHEY, SVGAGI. V shed 6 bases, J shed 5 bases, and the junction held 4 bases outside the gene matches. The CDR3 sequence is 14 residues long. CDR3 nucleotides: TGTGCCAGCAGACGGGGACAGGGGGCGACTGAAGCTTTCTTT. This sequence encodes CASRRGQGATEAFF.

The chain uses TRBV2 and TRBJ1-6; no firm D call. The CDR3 consists of 15 residues. In germline, CDR1 is SNHLY, CDR2 FYNNEI. Trimming shortened V by 7 bases and J by 0 bases, and 10 bases separated the two germline ends. CDR3 sequence reads: CASKGGVSYNSPLHF. The CDR3 DNA reads TGTGCCAGCAAAGGAGGTGTCTCCTATAATTCACCCCTCCACTTT.

The rearrangement links TRBV11-2 to TRBJ1-4; TRBD1 aligns across 9 bases. Germline V gene sequence: CDR1 SGHAT, CDR2 FQNNGV. Trimming cost V 5 bases and J 8 bases; bases outside gene matches: 9. The CDR3 covers 15 residues. The CDR3 DNA is TGTGCCAGCAGCCACGGGGACAGGGAAGAGGAAAAACTGTTTTTT. Amino acids: CASSHGDREEEKLFF. Drawing the rest from reference TRBV11-2 and TRBJ1-4, the complete variable domain is EAGVAQSPRYKIIEKRQSVAFWCNPISGHATLYWYQQILGQGPKLLIQFQNNGVVDDSQLPKDRFSAERLKGVDSTLKIQPAKLEDSAVYLCASSHGDREEEKLFFGSGTQLSVL.

The V call is TRBV19, the J call TRBJ2-6, with 9 bases aligning to TRBD1. CDR1 is LNHDA and CDR2 is SQIVND in the germline V gene (reference sequence). The CDR3 covers 17 residues. With V trimmed by 3 bases and J by 0 bases, 3 bases remained unmatched. CDR3 nucleotides: TGTGCCAGTAGTATCGGGACAGGGATCTCTGGGGCCAACGTCCTGACTTTC. Its translation is CASSIGTGISGANVLTF.

V is TRBV7-2 and J is TRBJ2-3; 8 bases agree with TRBD2. Germline V lookup: CDR1 SGHTA, CDR2 FQGNSA. The CDR3 consists of 16 residues. V was pared by 0 bases and J by 2 bases, with 4 bases of the junction left unmatched. The CDR3: CASSLALAGNTDTQYF. The DNA of the CDR3 is TGTGCCAGCAGCTTAGCGTTAGCGGGGAACACAGATACGCAGTATTTT.

The chain links TRBV3-1 (or the pseudogene TRBV3-2) to TRBJ1-1; TRBD1 aligns across 8 bases. Losses at the gene ends were 6 bases for V and 4 bases for J; bases not matched to a gene: 7. Germline V gives CDR1 LGHDT, CDR2 YNNKEL (reference sequence). The CDR3 runs 14 residues. The CDR3 nucleotides read TGTGCCAGCAGGTTCGGACAGGGAGGCACTGAAGCTTTCTTT. Translation gives CASRFGQGGTEAFF.

J is TRBJ2-5 and V is TRBV7-2; 9 bases map to TRBD1. Losses at the gene ends were 4 bases for V and 1 base for J; bases not matched to a gene: 7. Germline V CDR1 and CDR2: SGHTA, FQGNSA. The CDR3 runs 16 residues. The CDR3 nucleotides are TGTGCCAGCAGCTACAGGACAGGGGTTCTCCAAGAGACCCAGTACTTC. Protein product: CASSYRTGVLQETQYF. Based on the CDR3 plus reference TRBV7-2 and TRBJ2-5, the full variable domain is GAGVSQSPSNKVTEKGKDVELRCDPISGHTALYWYRQSLGQGLEFLIYFQGNSAPDKSGLPSDRFSAERTGGSVSTLTIQRTQQEDSAVYLCASSYRTGVLQETQYFGPGTRLLVL.

The genes are TRBV4-1 and TRBJ2-3, with D tentatively TRBD2 (6 bases). In germline, CDR1 is MGHRA, CDR2 YSYEKL. This CDR3 spans 18 amino acids. V was trimmed by 0 bases and J by 6 bases, leaving 22 bases between them. The DNA of the CDR3 is TGCGCCAGCAGCCAAGACTATGAGTTTGGGGGGAGGTGGGATACGCAGTATTTT. It yields the protein CASSQDYEFGGRWDTQYF.

V and J are TRBV4-3 and TRBJ1-1; D call uncertain. This CDR3 is built from 16 residues. CDR1 and CDR2 from the germline V gene are LGHNA and YSLEER. The germline V and J ends were trimmed by 2 bases and 1 base, with 14 bases remaining between them. CDR3 coding DNA: TGCGCCAGCAGCCAATTCCGGGTCAATTCGAACACTGAAGCTTTCTTT. This sequence encodes CASSQFRVNSNTEAFF.

The chain uses TRBV19 and TRBJ1-1, with D possibly being TRBD1 (6 bases). V was shortened by 0 bases and J by 5 bases, with 22 bases between the two germline ends. The CDR3 loop spans 18 amino acids. Germline CDR1 LNHDA, CDR2 SQIVND (reference sequence). The CDR3 region has the DNA TGTGCCAGTAGTATAGATGCGGGGGGGGCCATGACCAGGACTGAAGCTTTCTTT. It is translated as CASSIDAGGAMTRTEAFF.

The chain uses TRBV2 and TRBJ1-2; D remains ambiguous. The CDR3 length is 14 residues. V was clipped by 2 bases and J by 4 bases, with 11 bases between them. The germline V gene encodes CDR1 SNHLY and CDR2 FYNNEI. For the CDR3, the DNA is TGTGCCAGCAGTGAACGAGGTGGAGGCTATGGCTACACCTTC. Translating it yields CASSERGGGYGYTF.

The chain joins TRBV28 to TRBJ1-5; TRBD1 is a possible D gene (5 bases). V lost 11 bases to trimming and J lost 1 base, with 12 bases between them. Per the germline V gene, CDR1 is MDHEN and CDR2 is SYDVKM. CDR3 length: 13 residues. CDR3 sequence: CAGRGNSNQPQHF. Written as DNA, the CDR3 is TGTGCCGGGCGGGGCAACAGCAATCAGCCCCAGCATTTT.

The chain links TRBV5-8 to TRBJ2-3, with 7 bases fitting TRBD2. Trimming at V came to 3 bases and at J to 1 base, leaving 2 bases not matched to a gene. The CDR3 loop spans 14 amino acids. Germline V gene sequence: CDR1 SGHTS, CDR2 YDEGEE. The CDR3 here is CASSYLAGTDTQYF. The CDR3 DNA is TGTGCCAGCAGCTATCTAGCGGGCACAGATACGCAGTATTTT.

The chain links TRBV29-1 to TRBJ2-2; D is unresolved. The CDR3 totals 14 residues. V lost 6 bases, J lost 3 bases, and 14 bases lay in between. CDR1 and CDR2 from the germline V gene are SQVTM and ANQGSEA. The CDR3 nucleotides read TGCAGCGTCACTAAAGGTTCGGACACCGGGGAGCTGTTTTTT. It yields the protein CSVTKGSDTGELFF.

This clone has more than one count but fewer than ten. This rearrangement joins TRBV24-1 to TRBJ2-5; 13 nucleotides agree with TRBD2. The CDR3 totals 20 residues. With V trimmed by 1 base and J by 5 bases, 15 bases remained unmatched. Germline V gene data show CDR1 as KGHDR and CDR2 as SFDVKD. The CDR3 loop is CATSDFQGLAGDFVSETQYF. DNA of the CDR3: TGTGCCACCAGTGATTTCCAAGGACTAGCGGGGGATTTCGTCTCGGAGACCCAGTACTTC.

This rearrangement joins TRBV5-4 to TRBJ1-2; 7 bases line up with TRBD1. CDR1 is SGHNT, CDR2 YYREEE, per germline (reference sequence). This CDR3 is 16 amino acids long. Trimming cost V 5 bases and J 1 base; bases outside gene matches: 11. This CDR3 reads CASSEGTATFNYGYTF. CDR3 DNA: TGTGCCAGCAGTGAGGGGACAGCAACTTTTAACTATGGCTACACCTTC.

The chain links TRBV29-1 to TRBJ2-3, with a weak D call TRBD2 (5 bases). Germline CDR1 and CDR2: SQVTM and ANQGSEA. There are 12 residues in the CDR3. Trimming stripped 4 bases from V and 5 bases from J, with 10 bases between. The CDR3 DNA is TGCAGCGTTGGGAGGACTCTAGATACGCAGTATTTT. Translated: CSVGRTLDTQYF.